Listed here is a single T cell receptor (beta chain). There are 13 residues in the CDR3. V was trimmed by 3 bases and J by 6 bases, leaving 12 bases between them. In germline, CDR1 is WNHNN, CDR2 SYGVQD (reference sequence). The data belong to a study of early T cells in non-severe SARS-CoV-2 infection. Each CDR3 protein gets one entry after TCRdb re-called the 5' RACE reads with MiXCR. The repertoire holds more than 55,000 distinct CDR3 sequences, with around 14% as singletons. The source was whole blood, collected at baseline. V gene TRBV10-1 combines with J gene TRBJ2-7; D could derive from TRBD1 or TRBD2 (5 bases each). The receptor's source is an adult who was a healthcare worker with PCR-confirmed SARS-CoV-2 infection or an uninfected control (not recorded which). CDR3 DNA sequence: TGCGCCAGCAGTGAACACACGAGGGGCGAGCAGTACTTC. Amino acid sequence: CASSEHTRGEQYF.